The TCR beta chain under discussion was sequenced for a study of shared clonotypes between healthy human individuals. Sequencing was performed with immunoSEQ multiplex PCR; in TCRdb, only in-frame clones are kept and a portion is missing. The sample lists millions of clones, 85% to 95% seen once, with 0.13% to 0.15% in the top ten. V lost 5 bases and J lost 0, with 8 bases in between. CDR3 length equals 15 residues. Germline V gene lookup returns CDR1 MNHEY and CDR2 SMNVEV (reference sequence). This TCR derives from a man aged 18 to 30 in good health. The chain links TRBV27 to TRBJ2-6; weak D call: TRBD1 (6 bases). Sequenced input: naive CD4+ T cells sorted from blood. The subset denotes: CD45RA+ positively selected. The CDR3 DNA sequence: TGTGCCAGCAGTAGGGGGAACTCTGGGGCCAACGTCCTGACTTTC. This translates into CASSRGNSGANVLTF.